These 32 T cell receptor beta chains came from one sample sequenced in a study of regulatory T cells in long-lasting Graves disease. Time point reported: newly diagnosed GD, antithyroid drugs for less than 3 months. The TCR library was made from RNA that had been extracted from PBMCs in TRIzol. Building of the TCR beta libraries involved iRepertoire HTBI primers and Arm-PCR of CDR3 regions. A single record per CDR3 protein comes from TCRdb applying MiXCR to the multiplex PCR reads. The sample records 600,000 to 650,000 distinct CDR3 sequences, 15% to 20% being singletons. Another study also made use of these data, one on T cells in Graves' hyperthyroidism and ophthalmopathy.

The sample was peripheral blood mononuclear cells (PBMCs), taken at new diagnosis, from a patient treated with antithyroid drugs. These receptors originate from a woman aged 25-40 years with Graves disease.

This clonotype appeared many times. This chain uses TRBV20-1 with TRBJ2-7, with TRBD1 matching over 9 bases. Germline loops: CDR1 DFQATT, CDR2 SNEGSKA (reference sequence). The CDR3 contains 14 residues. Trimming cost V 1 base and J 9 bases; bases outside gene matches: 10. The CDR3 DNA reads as TGCAGTGCTAGAGGGACAGGGGTACTCCTGGGGCAGTACTTC. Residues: CSARGTGVLLGQYF.

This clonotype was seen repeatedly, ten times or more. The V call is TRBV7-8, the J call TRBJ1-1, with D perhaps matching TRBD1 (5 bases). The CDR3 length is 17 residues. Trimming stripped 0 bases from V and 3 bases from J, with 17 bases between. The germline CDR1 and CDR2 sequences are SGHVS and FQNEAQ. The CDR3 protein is CASSLAPLGGGYTEAFF. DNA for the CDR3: TGTGCCAGCAGCTTAGCACCTTTGGGGGGGGGTTACACTGAAGCTTTCTTT.

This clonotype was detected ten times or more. CDR3 sequence reads: CASILDGIMNTEAFF. The CDR3 DNA follows: TGTGCCAGCATCCTCGACGGAATCATGAACACTGAAGCTTTCTTT. The chain uses TRBV7-9 and TRBJ1-1; D not resolved. Germline V lookup: CDR1 SEHNR, CDR2 FQNEAQ (reference sequence). This CDR3 spans 15 amino acids. The V end lost 7 bases, the J end lost 0 bases, and 15 bases lay between the germline ends.

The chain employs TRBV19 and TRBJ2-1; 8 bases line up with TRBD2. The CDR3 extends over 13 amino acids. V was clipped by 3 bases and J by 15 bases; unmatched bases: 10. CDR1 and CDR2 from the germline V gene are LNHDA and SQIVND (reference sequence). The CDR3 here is CASSILRSGSLFF. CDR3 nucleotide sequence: TGTGCCAGTAGTATCCTCCGAAGCGGGAGTCTGTTCTTC. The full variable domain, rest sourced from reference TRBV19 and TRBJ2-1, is DGGITQSPKYLFRKEGQNVTLSCEQNLNHDAMYWYRQDPGQGLRLIYYSQIVNDFQKGDIAEGYSVSREKKESFPLTVTSAQKNPTAFYLCASSILRSGSLFFGPGTRLTVL.

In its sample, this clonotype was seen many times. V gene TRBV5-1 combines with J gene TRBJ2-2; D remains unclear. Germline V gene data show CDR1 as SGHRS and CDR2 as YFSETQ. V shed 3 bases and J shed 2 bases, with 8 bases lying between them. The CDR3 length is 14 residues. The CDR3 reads CASSYWSNTGELFF. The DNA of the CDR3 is TGCGCCAGCAGCTATTGGTCTAACACCGGGGAGCTGTTTTTT.

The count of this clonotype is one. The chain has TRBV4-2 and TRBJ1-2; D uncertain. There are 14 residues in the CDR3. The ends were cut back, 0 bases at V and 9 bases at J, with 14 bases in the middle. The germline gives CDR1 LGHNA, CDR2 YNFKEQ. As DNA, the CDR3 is TGTGCCAGCAGCCAAGACATTGGGGTCGGGCGCTACACCTTC. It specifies CASSQDIGVGRYTF.

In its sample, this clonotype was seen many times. The chain's CDR3 is CSASLQGRTNEKLFF. The CDR3 DNA reads as TGCAGTGCTAGCTTACAGGGACGGACTAATGAAAAACTGTTTTTT. This chain connects TRBV20-1 to TRBJ1-4, with a weak D call TRBD1 (6 bases). Looked up from germline, CDR1 is DFQATT and CDR2 is SNEGSKA (reference sequence). Trimming shortened V by 3 bases and J by 2 bases, and 13 bases separated the two germline ends. The CDR3 is 15 amino acids.

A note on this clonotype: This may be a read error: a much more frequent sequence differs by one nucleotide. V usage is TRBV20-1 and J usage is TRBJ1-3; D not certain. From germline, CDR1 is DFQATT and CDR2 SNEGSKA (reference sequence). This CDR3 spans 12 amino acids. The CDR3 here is CSASNGWNTTYF. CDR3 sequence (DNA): TGCAGTGCTTCGAATGGATGGAACACCACATATTTT.

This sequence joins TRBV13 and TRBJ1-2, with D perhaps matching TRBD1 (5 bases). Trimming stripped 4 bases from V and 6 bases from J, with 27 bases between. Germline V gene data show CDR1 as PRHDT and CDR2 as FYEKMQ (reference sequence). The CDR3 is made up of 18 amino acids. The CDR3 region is CASSSSYTGQRTGDGYTF. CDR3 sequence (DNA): TGTGCCAGCAGCTCCTCATATACAGGTCAACGAACTGGTGATGGCTACACCTTC.

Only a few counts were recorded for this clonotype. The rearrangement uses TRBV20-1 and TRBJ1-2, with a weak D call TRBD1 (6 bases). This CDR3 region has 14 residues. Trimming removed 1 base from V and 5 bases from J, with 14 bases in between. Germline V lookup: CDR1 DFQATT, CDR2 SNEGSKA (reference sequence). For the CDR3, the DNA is TGCAGTGCTAGAGCGTCGGGGGCTTTGTATGGCTACACCTTC. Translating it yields CSARASGALYGYTF.

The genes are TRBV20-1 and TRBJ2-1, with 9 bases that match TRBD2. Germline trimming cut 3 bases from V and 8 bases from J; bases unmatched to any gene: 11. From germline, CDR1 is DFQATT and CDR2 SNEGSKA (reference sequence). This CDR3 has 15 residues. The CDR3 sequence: CSASPIAGVGDEQFF. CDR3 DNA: TGCAGTGCTAGCCCTATAGCGGGAGTAGGGGATGAGCAGTTCTTC.

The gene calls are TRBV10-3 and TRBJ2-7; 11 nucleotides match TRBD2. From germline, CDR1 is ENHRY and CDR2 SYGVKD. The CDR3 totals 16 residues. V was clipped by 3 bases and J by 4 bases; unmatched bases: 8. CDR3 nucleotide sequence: TGTGCCATCAGTGATTTCGTGGGGACTAGCGGTTACGAGCAGTACTTC. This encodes CAISDFVGTSGYEQYF.

Here the CDR3 DNA reads TGTGCCAGCAGCTCCTGGGAGGGACTGAACACTGAAGCTTTCTTT. Its translation is CASSSWEGLNTEAFF. The chain couples TRBV5-5 to TRBJ1-1; tentative D call: TRBD1 (5 bases). This CDR3 is 15 amino acids long. Germline V lookup: CDR1 SGHKS, CDR2 YYEKEE (reference sequence). Trimming took off 3 bases at V and 0 bases at J, with 12 bases between the two ends. The full variable domain, completed using reference TRBV5-5 and TRBJ1-1, is DAGVTQSPTHLIKTRGQQVTLRCSPISGHKSVSWYQQVLGQGPQFIFQYYEKEERGRGNFPDRFSARQFPNYSSELNVNALLLGDSALYLCASSSWEGLNTEAFFGQGTRLTVV.

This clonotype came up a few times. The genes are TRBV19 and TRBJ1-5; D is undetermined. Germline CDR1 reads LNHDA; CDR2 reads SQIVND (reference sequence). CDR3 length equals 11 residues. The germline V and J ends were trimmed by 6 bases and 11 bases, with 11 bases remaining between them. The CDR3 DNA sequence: TGTGCCAGTAGCCTTACCAACACCCAGCATTTT. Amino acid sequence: CASSLTNTQHF.

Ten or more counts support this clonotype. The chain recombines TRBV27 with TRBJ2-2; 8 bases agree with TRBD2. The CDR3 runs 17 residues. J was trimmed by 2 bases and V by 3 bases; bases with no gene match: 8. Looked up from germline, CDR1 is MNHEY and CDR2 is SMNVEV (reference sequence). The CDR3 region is CASSFSRGGINTGELFF. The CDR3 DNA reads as TGTGCCAGCAGTTTCTCCCGGGGGGGCATAAACACCGGGGAGCTGTTTTTT.

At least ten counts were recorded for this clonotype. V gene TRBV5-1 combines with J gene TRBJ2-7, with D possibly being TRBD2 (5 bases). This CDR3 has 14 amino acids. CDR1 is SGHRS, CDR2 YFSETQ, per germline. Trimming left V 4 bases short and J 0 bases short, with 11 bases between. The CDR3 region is CASSPSGYSYEQYF. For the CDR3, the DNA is TGCGCCAGCAGCCCCAGCGGATACTCCTACGAGCAGTACTTC.

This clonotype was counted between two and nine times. CDR3 amino acids: CASSPPFRDAGELFF. The CDR3 bases are TGTGCCAGCAGCCCCCCATTCAGGGACGCCGGGGAGCTGTTTTTT. The chain is built from TRBV5-5 and TRBJ2-2; the D gene could be TRBD1 or TRBD2 (5 bases each). Per germline, CDR1 SGHKS and CDR2 YYEKEE (reference sequence). The length of the CDR3 is 15 residues. V shed 4 bases and J shed 6 bases, with 16 bases lying between them.

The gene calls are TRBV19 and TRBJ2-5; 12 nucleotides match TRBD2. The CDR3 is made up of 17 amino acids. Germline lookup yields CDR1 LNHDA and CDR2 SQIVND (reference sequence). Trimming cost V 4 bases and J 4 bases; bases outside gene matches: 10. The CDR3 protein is CASSTPLTSGRGETQYF. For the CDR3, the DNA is TGTGCCAGTAGTACTCCTCTGACTAGCGGGAGAGGAGAGACCCAGTACTTC.

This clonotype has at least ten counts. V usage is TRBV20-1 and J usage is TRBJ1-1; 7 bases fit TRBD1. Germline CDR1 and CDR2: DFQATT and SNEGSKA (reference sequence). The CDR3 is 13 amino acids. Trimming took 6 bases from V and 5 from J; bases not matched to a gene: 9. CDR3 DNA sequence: TGCAGTGCAGTACAGGGGTTAGTAACTGAAGCTTTCTTT. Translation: CSAVQGLVTEAFF.

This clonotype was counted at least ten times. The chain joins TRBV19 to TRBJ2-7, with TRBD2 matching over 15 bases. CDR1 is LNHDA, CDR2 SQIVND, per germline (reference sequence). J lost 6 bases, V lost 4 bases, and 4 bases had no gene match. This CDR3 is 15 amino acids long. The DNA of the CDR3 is TGTGCCAGTAGTAAAGGGACTAGCGGGAGGCTCGAGCAGTACTTC. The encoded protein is CASSKGTSGRLEQYF.

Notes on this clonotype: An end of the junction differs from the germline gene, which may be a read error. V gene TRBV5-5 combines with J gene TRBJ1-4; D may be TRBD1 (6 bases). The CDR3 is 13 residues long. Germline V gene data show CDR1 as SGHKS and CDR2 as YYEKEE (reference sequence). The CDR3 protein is CTSSLGTTEKLFF. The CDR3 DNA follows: TGTACCAGCAGCTTAGGGACAACAGAAAAACTGTTTTTT.

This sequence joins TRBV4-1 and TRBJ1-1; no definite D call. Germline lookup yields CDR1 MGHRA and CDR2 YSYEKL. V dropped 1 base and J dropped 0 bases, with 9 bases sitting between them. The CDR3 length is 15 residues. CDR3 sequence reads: CASSQGLQLNTEAFF. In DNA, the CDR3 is TGCGCCAGCAGCCAAGGTCTTCAGTTGAACACTGAAGCTTTCTTT.

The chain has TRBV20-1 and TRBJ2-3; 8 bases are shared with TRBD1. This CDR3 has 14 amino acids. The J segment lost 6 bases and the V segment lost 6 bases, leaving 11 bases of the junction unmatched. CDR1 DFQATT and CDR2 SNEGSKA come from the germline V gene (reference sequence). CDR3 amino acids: CSARQGFSSDTQYF. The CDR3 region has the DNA TGCAGTGCGAGACAGGGGTTCAGTTCGGATACGCAGTATTTT.

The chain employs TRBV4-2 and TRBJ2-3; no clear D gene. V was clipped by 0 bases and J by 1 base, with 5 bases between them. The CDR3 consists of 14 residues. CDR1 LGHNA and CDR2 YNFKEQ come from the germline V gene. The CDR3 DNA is TGTGCCAGCAGCCAAGATTTCGGCACAGATACGCAGTATTTT. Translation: CASSQDFGTDTQYF.

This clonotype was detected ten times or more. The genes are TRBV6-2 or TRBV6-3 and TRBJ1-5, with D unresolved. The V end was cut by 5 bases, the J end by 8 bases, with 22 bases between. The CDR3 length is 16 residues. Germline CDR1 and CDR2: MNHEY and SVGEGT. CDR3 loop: CASSEAFIGVWEPQHF. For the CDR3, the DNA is TGTGCCAGCAGTGAAGCTTTTATTGGGGTATGGGAGCCCCAGCATTTT.

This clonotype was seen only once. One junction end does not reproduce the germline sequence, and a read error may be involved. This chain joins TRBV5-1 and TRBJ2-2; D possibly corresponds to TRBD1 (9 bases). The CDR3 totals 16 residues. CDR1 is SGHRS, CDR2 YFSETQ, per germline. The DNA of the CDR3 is TGTGCCAGCAGCCCGGGAGGGACAGGGATCACCGGGGAGCTGTTTTTT. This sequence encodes CASSPGGTGITGELFF.

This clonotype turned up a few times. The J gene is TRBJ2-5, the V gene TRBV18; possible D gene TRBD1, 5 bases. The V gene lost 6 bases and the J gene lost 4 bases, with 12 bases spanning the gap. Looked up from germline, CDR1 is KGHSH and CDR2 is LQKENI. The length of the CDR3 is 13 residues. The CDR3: CASSDNGRETQYF. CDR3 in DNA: TGTGCCAGCTCGGACAACGGGCGAGAGACCCAGTACTTC.

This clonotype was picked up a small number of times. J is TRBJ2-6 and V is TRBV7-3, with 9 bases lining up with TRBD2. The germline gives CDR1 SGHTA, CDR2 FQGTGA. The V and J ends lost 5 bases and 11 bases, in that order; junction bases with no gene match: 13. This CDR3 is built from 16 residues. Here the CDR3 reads CASSPQGGLAKDVLTF. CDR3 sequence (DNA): TGTGCCAGCAGCCCCCAGGGAGGACTAGCGAAGGACGTCCTGACTTTC.

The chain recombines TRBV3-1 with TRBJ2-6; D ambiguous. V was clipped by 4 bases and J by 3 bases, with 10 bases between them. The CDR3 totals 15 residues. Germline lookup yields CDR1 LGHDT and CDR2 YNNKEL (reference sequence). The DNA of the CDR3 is TGTGCCAGCAGCCCCGAGATGGGTGGGGCCAACGTCCTGACTTTC. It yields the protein CASSPEMGGANVLTF.

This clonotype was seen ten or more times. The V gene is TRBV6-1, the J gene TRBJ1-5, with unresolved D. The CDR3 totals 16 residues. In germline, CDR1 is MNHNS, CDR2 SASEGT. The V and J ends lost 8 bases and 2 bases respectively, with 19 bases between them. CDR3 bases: TGTGCCAGCGGTCCCCTCCTATATGGCGGCAATCAGCCCCAGCATTTT. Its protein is CASGPLLYGGNQPQHF.

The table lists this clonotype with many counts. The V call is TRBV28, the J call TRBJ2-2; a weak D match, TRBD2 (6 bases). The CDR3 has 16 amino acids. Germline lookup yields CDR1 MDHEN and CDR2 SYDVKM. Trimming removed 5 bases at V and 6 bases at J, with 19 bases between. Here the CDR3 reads CASSPTGTFQAGELFF. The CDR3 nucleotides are TGTGCCAGCAGTCCTACCGGGACTTTTCAGGCCGGGGAGCTGTTTTTT.

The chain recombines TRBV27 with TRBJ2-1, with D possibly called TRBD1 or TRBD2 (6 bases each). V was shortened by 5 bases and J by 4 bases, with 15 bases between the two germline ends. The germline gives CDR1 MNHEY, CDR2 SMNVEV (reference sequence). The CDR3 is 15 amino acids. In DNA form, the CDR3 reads TGTGCCAGCAGTATAAGAGGGGGGTTATACAATGAGCAGTTCTTC. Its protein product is CASSIRGGLYNEQFF.